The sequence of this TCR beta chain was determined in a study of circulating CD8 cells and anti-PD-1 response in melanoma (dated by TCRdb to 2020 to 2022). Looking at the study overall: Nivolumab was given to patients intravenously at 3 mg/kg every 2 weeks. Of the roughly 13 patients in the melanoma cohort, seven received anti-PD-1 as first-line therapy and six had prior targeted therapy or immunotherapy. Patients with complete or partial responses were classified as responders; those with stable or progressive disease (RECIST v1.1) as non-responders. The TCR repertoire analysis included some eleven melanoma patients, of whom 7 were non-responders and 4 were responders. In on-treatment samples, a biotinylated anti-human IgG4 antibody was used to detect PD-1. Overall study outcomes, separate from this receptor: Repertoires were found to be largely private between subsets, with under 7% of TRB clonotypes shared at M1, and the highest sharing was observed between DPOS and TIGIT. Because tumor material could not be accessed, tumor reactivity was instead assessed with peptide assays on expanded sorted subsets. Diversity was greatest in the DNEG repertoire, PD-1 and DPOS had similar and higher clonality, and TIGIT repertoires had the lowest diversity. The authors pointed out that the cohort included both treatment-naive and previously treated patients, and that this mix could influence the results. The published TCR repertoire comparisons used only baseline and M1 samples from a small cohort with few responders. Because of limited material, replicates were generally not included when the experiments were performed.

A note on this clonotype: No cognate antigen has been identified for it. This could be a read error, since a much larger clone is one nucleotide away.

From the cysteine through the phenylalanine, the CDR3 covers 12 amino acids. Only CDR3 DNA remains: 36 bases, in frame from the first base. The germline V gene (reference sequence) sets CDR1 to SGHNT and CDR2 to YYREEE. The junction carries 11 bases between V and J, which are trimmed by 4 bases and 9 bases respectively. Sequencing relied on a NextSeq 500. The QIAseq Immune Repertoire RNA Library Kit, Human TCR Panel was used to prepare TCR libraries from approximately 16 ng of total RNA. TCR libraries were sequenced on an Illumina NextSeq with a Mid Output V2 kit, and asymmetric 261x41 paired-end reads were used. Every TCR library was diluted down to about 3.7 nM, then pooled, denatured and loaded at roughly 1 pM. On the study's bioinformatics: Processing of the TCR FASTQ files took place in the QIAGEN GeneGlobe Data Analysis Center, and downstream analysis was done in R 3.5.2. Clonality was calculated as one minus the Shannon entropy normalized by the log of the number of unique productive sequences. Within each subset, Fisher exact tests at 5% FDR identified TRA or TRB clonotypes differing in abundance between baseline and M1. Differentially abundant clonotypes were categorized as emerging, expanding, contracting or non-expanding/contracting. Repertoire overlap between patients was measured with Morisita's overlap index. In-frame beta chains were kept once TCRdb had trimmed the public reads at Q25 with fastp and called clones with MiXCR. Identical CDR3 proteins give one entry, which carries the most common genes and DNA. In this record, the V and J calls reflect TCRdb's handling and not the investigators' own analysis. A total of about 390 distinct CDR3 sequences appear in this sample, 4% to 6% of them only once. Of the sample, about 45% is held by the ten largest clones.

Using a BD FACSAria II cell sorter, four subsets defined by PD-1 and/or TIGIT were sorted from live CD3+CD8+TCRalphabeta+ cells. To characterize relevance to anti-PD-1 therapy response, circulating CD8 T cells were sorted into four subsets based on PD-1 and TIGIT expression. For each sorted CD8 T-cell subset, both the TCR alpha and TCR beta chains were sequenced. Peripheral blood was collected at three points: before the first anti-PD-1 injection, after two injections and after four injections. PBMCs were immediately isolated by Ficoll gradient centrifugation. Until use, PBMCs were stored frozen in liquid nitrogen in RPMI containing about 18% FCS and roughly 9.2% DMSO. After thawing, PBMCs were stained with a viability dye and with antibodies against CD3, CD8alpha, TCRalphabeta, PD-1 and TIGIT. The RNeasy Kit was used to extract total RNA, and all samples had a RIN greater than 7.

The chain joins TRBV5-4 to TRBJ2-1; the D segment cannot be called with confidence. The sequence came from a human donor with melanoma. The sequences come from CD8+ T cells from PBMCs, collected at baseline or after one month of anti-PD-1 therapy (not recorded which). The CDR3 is CASSPTVSEQFF. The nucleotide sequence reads TGTGCCAGCAGCCCGACTGTGAGTGAGCAGTTCTTC. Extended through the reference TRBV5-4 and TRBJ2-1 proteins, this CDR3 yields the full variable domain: ETGVTQSPTHLIKTRGQQVTLRCSSQSGHNTVSWYQQALGQGPQFIFQYYREEENGRGNFPPRFSGLQFPNYSSELNVNALELDDSALYLCASSPTVSEQFFGPGTRLTVL.